One sample yielded the 21 T cell receptor beta chains listed below, sequenced in a study of T cell changes during pregnancy in multiple sclerosis. Sequenced by immunoSEQ multiplex PCR; TCRdb stores in-frame clones only, minus some. Found here are over 70,000 clones, approximately 92% of them singletons; the top ten hold 2.5% to 3.5%. The specimen comprised peripheral blood, sampled in the third trimester of pregnancy. These receptor sequences come from a female donor in good health, enrolled as a control in a pregnancy study.

The gene calls are TRBV7-8 and TRBJ2-7, with D possibly being TRBD2 (5 bases). The V end lost 1 base, the J end lost 1 base, and 11 bases lay between the germline ends. This CDR3 has 15 residues. Germline V gene sequence: CDR1 SGHVS, CDR2 FQNEAQ. CDR3 in amino acids: CASSLEDSGSYEQYF. CDR3 DNA sequence: TGTGCCAGCAGCTTAGAGGACTCGGGATCCTACGAGCAGTACTTC. The full variable domain, rest sourced from reference TRBV7-8 and TRBJ2-7, is GAGVSQSPRYKVAKRGQDVALRCDPISGHVSLFWYQQALGQGPEFLTYFQNEAQLDKSGLPSDRFFAERPEGSVSTLKIQRTQQEDSAVYLCASSLEDSGSYEQYFGPGTRLTVT.

The chain carries TRBV28 and TRBJ2-2; no firm D call. This CDR3 region has 14 residues. Germline V gives CDR1 MDHEN, CDR2 SYDVKM. V was trimmed by 8 bases and J by 0 bases, leaving 10 bases between them. The CDR3, as DNA: TGTGCCAGCGTTAGACACTCGAACACCGGGGAGCTGTTTTTT. Its translation: CASVRHSNTGELFF.

The genes are TRBV5-4 and TRBJ1-6; D is uncertain. Germline V lookup: CDR1 SGHNT, CDR2 YYREEE (reference sequence). CDR3 length equals 13 residues. V lost 1 base to trimming and J lost 8 bases, with 7 bases between them. DNA for the CDR3: TGTGCCAGCAGCTTGTCTCGGGATTCACCCCTCCACTTT. Protein: CASSLSRDSPLHF. Variable domain in full (rest from reference TRBV5-4 and TRBJ1-6): ETGVTQSPTHLIKTRGQQVTLRCSSQSGHNTVSWYQQALGQGPQFIFQYYREEENGRGNFPPRFSGLQFPNYSSELNVNALELDDSALYLCASSLSRDSPLHFGNGTRLTVT.

J is TRBJ2-7 and V is TRBV6-4; TRBD1 matches 12 bases. Germline V CDR1 and CDR2: MRHNA, SNTAGT. After removal of 0 bases from V and 0 bases from J, the junction contained 6 bases not matched to a gene. This CDR3 comprises 18 residues. The DNA of the CDR3 is TGTGCCAGCAGTGACTCGGGGACAGGGGGCCCTCTCTCCTACGAGCAGTACTTC. As protein: CASSDSGTGGPLSYEQYF.

The CDR3 is CASKGAHQETQYF. The CDR3 DNA sequence: TGTGCCAGCAAGGGGGCCCACCAAGAGACCCAGTACTTC. The chain uses TRBV5-4 and TRBJ2-5; 7 bases are a match to TRBD1. V shed 6 bases and J 0 bases; nucleotides not matched to a gene: 2. The V gene's germline CDR1 is SGHNT and CDR2 YYREEE (reference sequence). The CDR3 runs to 13 residues.

The V gene is TRBV6-5, the J gene TRBJ1-1; D unresolved. CDR3 size: 13 residues. Trimming shortened V by 4 bases and J by 0 bases, and 6 bases separated the two germline ends. The V gene's germline CDR1 is MNHEY and CDR2 SVGAGI. In DNA, the CDR3 is TGTGCCAGCAGTTTGGAGCTGAACACTGAAGCTTTCTTT. Protein product: CASSLELNTEAFF.

V gene TRBV5-8 combines with J gene TRBJ1-1, with D uncertain. Germline V gives CDR1 SGHTS, CDR2 YDEGEE. V was shortened by 0 bases and J by 5 bases, with 11 bases between the two germline ends. The CDR3 has 14 residues. The CDR3 nucleotides read TGTGCCAGCAGCTTGGGGCGGCTGAGGACTGAAGCTTTCTTT. As protein: CASSLGRLRTEAFF.

The chain has TRBV5-1 and TRBJ1-2, with D perhaps TRBD1 (5 bases). This CDR3 is built from 15 residues. CDR1 and CDR2 (germline): SGHRS, YFSETQ. The V end was cut by 4 bases, the J end by 0 bases, with 13 bases between. CDR3 loop: CASSVAGGANYGYTF. The CDR3 coding sequence is TGCGCCAGCAGCGTGGCGGGGGGAGCTAACTATGGCTACACCTTC.

This chain uses TRBV18 with TRBJ1-6; D unresolved. Deletions cut 4 bases from V and 8 bases from J, with 12 bases between. The CDR3 consists of 14 residues. The germline V gene has CDR1 KGHSH and CDR2 LQKENI. The CDR3 coding sequence is TGTGCCAGCTCACAAACAACTCGGGATTCACCCCTCCACTTT. It codes for CASSQTTRDSPLHF.

The rearrangement links TRBV18 to TRBJ2-1, with TRBD2 as a possible D gene (6 bases). CDR1 and CDR2 (germline): KGHSH, LQKENI. CDR3 length equals 13 residues. V dropped 8 bases and J dropped 2 bases, with 10 bases sitting between them. The CDR3 sequence is CASGERAYNEQFF. CDR3 nucleotide sequence: TGTGCCAGCGGGGAGCGGGCCTACAATGAGCAGTTCTTC.

This rearrangement joins TRBV29-1 to TRBJ2-2; 7 bases match TRBD2. Unmatched junction bases numbered 5, after V lost 6 bases and J lost 4 bases. The germline gives CDR1 SQVTM, CDR2 ANQGSEA. CDR3 length: 13 amino acids. The CDR3 protein is CSVLTGGTGELFF. The DNA for the CDR3 is TGCAGCGTCCTAACGGGGGGCACCGGGGAGCTGTTTTTT.

J is TRBJ2-1 and V is TRBV9; TRBD2 matches 11 bases. Trimming at V came to 4 bases and at J to 8 bases, leaving 17 bases not matched to a gene. Germline loops: CDR1 SGDLS, CDR2 YYNGEE. The CDR3 consists of 18 residues. The CDR3 protein is CASSFGLAGNPGRDEQFF. The CDR3 nucleotides read TGTGCCAGCAGCTTCGGACTAGCGGGCAATCCGGGCAGGGATGAGCAGTTCTTC.

This clone was detected once. This chain uses TRBV7-9 with TRBJ2-1; a possible D gene is TRBD2 (5 bases). V shed 5 bases and J shed 6 bases, with 14 bases lying between them. From germline, CDR1 is SEHNR and CDR2 FQNEAQ (reference sequence). This CDR3 spans 14 amino acids. The CDR3 nucleotides read TGTGCCAGCAGCCCTGGAGCGGAACTCAATGAGCAGTTCTTC. Protein sequence: CASSPGAELNEQFF.

The rearrangement uses TRBV29-1 and TRBJ2-1; no clear D. Trimming pared 1 base from V and 7 bases from J, leaving 8 bases between. The CDR3 sequence is 12 residues long. Per germline, CDR1 SQVTM and CDR2 ANQGSEA. The CDR3 region is CSVEVARNEQFF. The CDR3 DNA reads TGCAGCGTTGAAGTGGCCAGGAATGAGCAGTTCTTC.

Of note for this clone: The germline gene is not matched at one end of the junction; a read error may be the cause. DNA for the CDR3: TGTGCCAGCAGCATAGCGGGAGGGCCCGATCACGAGACCCAGTACTTC. This sequence encodes CASSIAGGPDHETQYF. This chain connects TRBV7-8 to TRBJ2-5; 11 nucleotides match TRBD2. In germline, CDR1 is SGHVS, CDR2 FQNEAQ. The length of the CDR3 is 16 residues.

The V and J genes are TRBV18 and TRBJ2-3; TRBD1 is a possible D gene (5 bases). The CDR3 covers 13 residues. Germline loops: CDR1 KGHSH, CDR2 LQKENI. The V gene lost 3 bases and the J gene lost 8 bases, with 12 bases spanning the gap. The CDR3 nucleotides read TGTGCCAGCTCACCCAGGGAAGACGGTACGCAGTATTTT. As protein: CASSPREDGTQYF. Full variable domain (remainder filled in from reference TRBV18 and TRBJ2-3): NAGVMQNPRHLVRRRGQEARLRCSPMKGHSHVYWYRQLPEEGLKFMVYLQKENIIDESGMPKERFSAEFPKEGPSILRIQQVVRGDSAAYFCASSPREDGTQYFGPGTRLTVL.

The chain joins TRBV27 to TRBJ2-1; 7 bases are shared with TRBD2. This CDR3 spans 16 amino acids. Germline CDR1 reads MNHEY; CDR2 reads SMNVEV (reference sequence). V was pared by 4 bases and J by 0 bases, with 6 bases of the junction left unmatched. The CDR3 spells CASSYLSGHSYNEQFF. In DNA, the CDR3 is TGTGCCAGCAGTTACCTTAGCGGGCACTCCTACAATGAGCAGTTCTTC.

CDR3 nucleotides: TGTGCCAGTAGATCACAAATAGGACAGGGGATGTATGGCTACACCTTC. Amino acids: CASRSQIGQGMYGYTF. The genes are TRBV19 and TRBJ1-2; 9 nucleotides align to TRBD1. The germline V gene encodes CDR1 LNHDA and CDR2 SQIVND (reference sequence). V trimming: 6 bases; J trimming: 5 bases; junction bases outside the gene matches: 13. CDR3 length: 16 residues.

The rearrangement links TRBV29-1 to TRBJ2-7; 8 bases map to TRBD1. V lost 4 bases, J lost 7 bases, and 6 bases stayed unmatched. CDR3 length: 12 amino acids. In germline, CDR1 is SQVTM, CDR2 ANQGSEA. This CDR3 is CSVVQGVMEQYF. The CDR3 DNA follows: TGCAGCGTTGTACAGGGGGTGATGGAGCAGTACTTC.

The chain is built from TRBV10-1 and TRBJ1-1; maybe TRBD1 (5 bases). V lost 6 bases and J 4 bases, leaving 12 bases between the germline ends. This CDR3 is built from 13 residues. The germline CDR1 and CDR2 sequences are WNHNN and SYGVQD (reference sequence). CDR3: CASSPRVATEAFF. Written as DNA, the CDR3 is TGCGCCAGCAGCCCCAGGGTCGCCACTGAAGCTTTCTTT.

The chain carries TRBV5-1 and TRBJ2-7, with a weak D call TRBD1 (6 bases). The CDR3 loop spans 14 amino acids. Germline lookup yields CDR1 SGHRS and CDR2 YFSETQ. The V end lost 3 bases, the J end lost 5 bases, and 15 bases lay between the germline ends. CDR3 nucleotide sequence: TGCGCCAGCAGCTCACAGGGAATGAGGAACGAGCAGTACTTC. This encodes CASSSQGMRNEQYF.